Each of the 21 T cell receptor beta chains below was sequenced from the same sample in a study of post-analysis software for immune sequencing data. General study results and limits: Higher frequency in patients than in controls was seen for roughly five TRBV segments, with TRBV5-6, TRBV5-1 and TRBV20-1 among them.

No antigen has been identified for these receptors. Unique-molecular-identifier-tagged TCR beta cDNA libraries were used. TCRdb independently ran MiXCR on the PCR reads; one entry per CDR3 protein. Of roughly 170,000 distinct CDR3 sequences listed, approximately 31% were seen once; the top ten hold more than 1.3%. The sample consisted of blood. The origin of the receptors is a girl aged 10-17 years with multiple sclerosis.

The rearrangement links TRBV5-1 to TRBJ2-7, with a tentative D call TRBD2 (5 bases). Trimming left V 3 bases short and J 3 bases short, with 22 bases between. This CDR3 region has 17 residues. The germline CDR1 and CDR2 sequences are SGHRS and YFSETQ. CDR3 residues: CASSSGVRERHRYEQYF. The CDR3 region has the DNA TGCGCCAGCAGCTCGGGCGTCCGGGAAAGACACCGCTACGAGCAGTACTTC.

This clonotype has just a few counts. The rearrangement joins TRBV5-6 to TRBJ1-1, with 7 bases lining up with TRBD1. This CDR3 comprises 14 residues. J gave up 7 bases and V 0 bases, and 6 bases lay outside the gene matches. Germline lookup yields CDR1 SGHDT and CDR2 YYEEEE. DNA of the CDR3: TGTGCCAGCAGCTTGGGAGGGGGCGACGGTGAAGCTTTCTTT. Protein sequence: CASSLGGGDGEAFF. The variable domain in full, with the rest retrieved from reference TRBV5-6 and TRBJ1-1, is DAGVTQSPTHLIKTRGQQVTLRCSPKSGHDTVSWYQQALGQGPQFIFQYYEEEERQRGNFPDRFSGHQFPNYSSELNVNALLLGDSALYLCASSLGGGDGEAFFGQGTRLTVV.

This clonotype occurred many times. The chain is built from TRBV4-1 and TRBJ2-3, with TRBD2 identical over 7 bases. This CDR3 contains 16 residues. CDR1 MGHRA and CDR2 YSYEKL come from the germline V gene. V lost 0 bases to trimming and J lost 6 bases; unmatched junction nucleotides: 9. Here the CDR3 reads CASSQEAREISDTQYF. In DNA, the CDR3 is TGCGCCAGCAGCCAAGAAGCGCGGGAGATCTCTGATACGCAGTATTTT.

This clonotype occurred a few times. The chain carries TRBV20-1 and TRBJ2-3; TRBD2 agrees at 11 bases. Unmatched junction bases numbered 5, after V lost 5 bases and J lost 4 bases. Germline CDR1 DFQATT, CDR2 SNEGSKA (reference sequence). The length of the CDR3 is 14 residues. The CDR3 is CSAGLAGVADTQYF. The CDR3 region has the DNA TGCAGTGCTGGACTAGCGGGTGTCGCAGATACGCAGTATTTT.

This clonotype was found many times. The chain joins TRBV5-1 to TRBJ1-4; D is unclear. The CDR3 sequence is 15 residues long. In germline, CDR1 is SGHRS, CDR2 YFSETQ. V lost 1 base to trimming and J lost 10 bases, with 17 bases between them. In DNA form, the CDR3 reads TGCGCCAGCAGCTTGAGGACGGATAATGATGGAAAACTGTTTTTT. Protein product: CASSLRTDNDGKLFF.

This clonotype has at least ten counts. The rearrangement links TRBV15 to TRBJ2-1; D is unresolved. The CDR3 covers 14 residues. Germline V gene data show CDR1 as LNHNV and CDR2 as YYDKDF (reference sequence). V lost 1 base, J lost 4 bases, and 8 bases lay in between. The CDR3 reads CATSRVMGYNEQFF. Here the CDR3 DNA reads TGTGCCACCAGCAGAGTGATGGGGTACAATGAGCAGTTCTTC.

The chain uses TRBV20-1 and TRBJ2-5, with TRBD2 as a possible D gene (5 bases). The length of the CDR3 is 14 residues. Per the germline V gene, CDR1 is DFQATT and CDR2 is SNEGSKA (reference sequence). Deletions cut 3 bases from V and 5 bases from J, with 16 bases between. CDR3 bases: TGCAGTGCTAGCGGGGAAGGCACAAGGGAGACCCAGTACTTC. Protein product: CSASGEGTRETQYF.

In the case of this clonotype: A read error may explain this, as a much larger clone is one base away. The chain links TRBV5-1 to TRBJ2-3, with 9 bases lining up with TRBD1. The CDR3 has 14 residues. CDR1 is SGHRS and CDR2 is YFSETQ in the germline V gene. The CDR3 protein is CTSSRGTGTDTQYF. Written as DNA, the CDR3 is TGCACCAGCAGCAGAGGGACAGGGACAGATACGCAGTATTTT.

This clonotype was observed many times. The chain is built from TRBV20-1 and TRBJ2-5; D is possibly TRBD1 or TRBD2 (6 bases each). With 2 bases removed from V and 2 bases from J, the gap between germline ends came to 15 bases. The CDR3 sequence is 15 residues long. Germline lookup yields CDR1 DFQATT and CDR2 SNEGSKA (reference sequence). In DNA, the CDR3 is TGCAGTGCTAGATCCCCGCGGGACACGCAAGAGACCCAGTACTTC. As protein: CSARSPRDTQETQYF.

In this sample, this clonotype turned up many times. This chain joins TRBV7-9 and TRBJ2-5; D unclear. This CDR3 region has 14 residues. Germline loops: CDR1 SEHNR, CDR2 FQNEAQ (reference sequence). V gave up 5 bases and J gave up 2 bases, with 12 bases separating them. The CDR3 loop is CASSTYSTQETQYF. CDR3 DNA sequence: TGTGCCAGCAGCACCTACAGTACTCAAGAGACCCAGTACTTC.

V gene TRBV5-1 combines with J gene TRBJ2-5; D call uncertain. This CDR3 has 14 residues. The germline V and J ends were trimmed by 0 bases and 2 bases, with 8 bases remaining between them. Looked up from germline, CDR1 is SGHRS and CDR2 is YFSETQ. The CDR3 loop reads CASSLAFLQETQYF. The DNA for the CDR3 is TGCGCCAGCAGCTTGGCCTTCTTACAAGAGACCCAGTACTTC. Variable domain in full (rest from reference TRBV5-1 and TRBJ2-5): KAGVTQTPRYLIKTRGQQVTLSCSPISGHRSVSWYQQTPGQGLQFLFEYFSETQRNKGNFPGRFSGRQFSNSRSEMNVSTLELGDSALYLCASSLAFLQETQYFGPGTRLLVL.

As regards this clonotype: At one boundary the junction diverges from the germline segment, which might be a read error. The chain uses TRBV4-1 and TRBJ2-3, with D maybe TRBD1 (7 bases). The CDR3 totals 14 residues. Germline V gene sequence: CDR1 MGHRA, CDR2 YSYEKL. The CDR3 DNA sequence: TGCGCCAGCAGCCCGACTAGGGGGACAGATATGCAGTATTTT. Its protein product is CASSPTRGTDMQYF.

Comment on this clonotype: This could be a read error, since a much larger clone is one nucleotide away. J is TRBJ2-3 and V is TRBV20-1; 14 nucleotides line up with TRBD2. In germline, CDR1 is DFQATT, CDR2 SNEGSKA (reference sequence). The CDR3 has 18 amino acids. Trimming removed 6 bases from V and 4 bases from J; junction bases left unmatched: 15. Here the CDR3 reads CSAVSPGLAGAVADTQYF. CDR3 in DNA: TGCAGTGCCGTCTCCCCGGGACTAGCGGGAGCGGTAGCAGATACGCAGTATTTT.

This clonotype has only a few counts. This sequence joins TRBV7-3 and TRBJ1-1, with D tentatively TRBD1 (6 bases). V gave up 4 bases and J gave up 5 bases, with 11 bases separating them. The CDR3 is 13 residues long. Germline values: CDR1 SGHTA, CDR2 FQGTGA. The CDR3 sequence is CASSSVRGTEAFF. CDR3 bases: TGTGCCAGCAGCTCCGTCAGGGGAACTGAAGCTTTCTTT.

The chain couples TRBV5-1 to TRBJ2-3; a weak D match, TRBD2 (5 bases). CDR3 length equals 14 residues. The germline gives CDR1 SGHRS, CDR2 YFSETQ. V was cut by 4 bases and J by 2 bases, with 11 bases left in between. As DNA, the CDR3 is TGCGCCAGCAGCCTCCCGGGGATCACAGATACGCAGTATTTT. It specifies CASSLPGITDTQYF.

The V and J genes are TRBV29-1 and TRBJ2-1; D could derive from TRBD1 or TRBD2 (6 bases each). The germline V gene has CDR1 SQVTM and CDR2 ANQGSEA. V was cut by 4 bases and J by 2 bases, with 15 bases left in between. There are 15 residues in the CDR3. Written as DNA, the CDR3 is TGCAGCGTTGTTTCGGGGGCCCACACCTACAATGAGCAGTTCTTC. It codes for CSVVSGAHTYNEQFF.

This chain uses TRBV5-1 with TRBJ2-1; 13 positions match TRBD2. This CDR3 is 18 amino acids long. Unmatched junction bases numbered 9, after V lost 2 bases and J lost 4 bases. Germline lookup yields CDR1 SGHRS and CDR2 YFSETQ. CDR3: CASSLHPGLAGVYNEQFF. The CDR3 DNA follows: TGCGCCAGCAGCTTACACCCCGGACTAGCGGGAGTTTACAATGAGCAGTTCTTC.

Many counts were recorded for this clonotype. The J gene is TRBJ2-7, the V gene TRBV20-1, with D maybe TRBD2 (6 bases). This CDR3 contains 18 residues. V lost 3 bases, J lost 4 bases, and 28 bases lay in between. The germline gives CDR1 DFQATT, CDR2 SNEGSKA (reference sequence). The CDR3 DNA sequence: TGCAGTGCTAGTCAGCGGGCCGAGGTAGGACCGACCTTATACGAGCAGTACTTC. Translating gives CSASQRAEVGPTLYEQYF.

This clonotype was picked up many times. The V gene is TRBV6-1, the J gene TRBJ2-3; D may be TRBD1 (6 bases). Deletions cut 6 bases from V and 2 bases from J, with 9 bases between. Germline CDR1 MNHNS, CDR2 SASEGT. The CDR3 has 13 residues. This CDR3 reads CASRRQATDTQYF. CDR3 bases: TGTGCCAGCAGACGACAGGCCACAGATACGCAGTATTTT.

Note on this clonotype: Just one base apart from a much larger clone, this may be a read error. The chain combines TRBV5-1 with TRBJ2-1; weak D call: TRBD2 (5 bases). The V gene lost 0 bases and the J gene lost 10 bases, with 17 bases spanning the gap. The CDR3 contains 15 residues. Germline-derived CDR1 and CDR2 are SGHRS and YFSETQ. The CDR3 region is CASSLEPAASLEQFF. CDR3 DNA sequence: TGCGCCAGCAGCTTGGAACCAGCGGCCAGCCTGGAGCAGTTCTTC.

This clonotype has a count of ten or more. With a much larger clone just one base away, this may be a read error. The gene calls are TRBV7-9 and TRBJ2-7; 10 positions match TRBD1. CDR1 and CDR2 from the germline V gene are SEHNR and FQNEAQ (reference sequence). This CDR3 has 15 amino acids. J lost 4 bases, V lost 5 bases, and 8 bases had no gene match. Here the CDR3 DNA reads TGTGCCAGCAGCCCGTGGGACAGGGGTGGGTACGAGCAGTACTTC. Encoded protein: CASSPWDRGGYEQYF.